The source of this T cell receptor beta chain is a study of blood T cell repertoires in COVID-19. Study details: In each case, the material was cDNA or gDNA derived from T cells, B-cell-depleted T cells, or PBMCs.

Under the authors' procedure: By means of reference gene primer amplification, nucleated cell counts were estimated. Sequenced by immunoSEQ multiplex PCR; TCRdb stores in-frame clones only, minus some. V and J calls plus clone size are reproduced from that table; the DNA served to infer D and trimming. The data show fewer than 350,000 clones, with almost 85% seen just once and 7.2% held by the top ten. V dropped 6 bases and J dropped 8 bases, with 17 bases sitting between them. From germline, CDR1 is SGHRS and CDR2 YFSETQ. The CDR3 loop spans 13 amino acids. The TCR was taken from a human donor in a cohort sampled during active COVID-19. The sample consisted of peripheral blood. The gene calls are TRBV5-1 and TRBJ1-1; a weak D match, TRBD1 (6 bases). The chain's CDR3 is CASTFGGGEEAFF. The CDR3 DNA is TGCGCCAGCACCTTTGGGGGGGGCGAGGAAGCTTTCTTT.